These 2 T cell receptor beta chains came from one sample sequenced in a study of early T cells in non-severe SARS-CoV-2 infection. TCRdb fed the 5' RACE reads into MiXCR, producing one record per CDR3 protein. The sample includes around 48,000 distinct CDR3 sequences, over 10% of them seen just once. Sequencing used whole blood. The receptors come from an adult who was a healthcare worker with PCR-confirmed SARS-CoV-2 infection or an uninfected control (not recorded which).

The chain recombines TRBV19 with TRBJ1-5; D gene uncertain. CDR1 is LNHDA, CDR2 SQIVND, per germline (reference sequence). There are 15 residues in the CDR3. Trimming cost V 8 bases and J 2 bases, with 16 bases left between them. CDR3 nucleotide sequence: TGTGCCAGTGAACCAGATTTTGAGGGCAATCAGCCCCAGCATTTT. This encodes CASEPDFEGNQPQHF.

This clonotype was found many times. The chain employs TRBV28 and TRBJ2-7, with TRBD2 matching over 8 bases. CDR3 length: 13 amino acids. V lost 10 bases, J lost 4 bases, and 9 bases stayed unmatched. Germline V gene sequence: CDR1 MDHEN, CDR2 SYDVKM. For the CDR3, the DNA is TGTGCCACCTCGGGAGGGCCGATGTACGAGCAGTACTTC. Translation: CATSGGPMYEQYF.